This TCR beta chain was captured by sequencing in a study of metastatic and nonmetastatic thyroid tumors (dated by TCRdb to about 2020). For the wider study: Repertoires were compared across peripheral blood and tumor or nodule tissue samples from malignant and benign thyroid patients.

Broad study findings and their caveats: TCR beta diversity was reported as significantly higher in malignant tumors than in benign nodules, in both blood and tumor samples.

No treatment had been received by any patient before thyroid surgery. Using T-cell receptor beta sequencing, the researchers looked back retrospectively at clinical samples from patients, gathered between about 2011 and 2019. The sample holds many counts of this clone. The clone's antigen remains unknown. Base qualities are not recorded, but no much larger clone differs from it by a single base. Trimming at the junction amounts to 0 bases on V and 7 bases on J, and the germline ends lie 6 bases apart. CDR1 and CDR2 are drawn from the germline V gene (reference sequence): DFQATT, SNEGSKA. From the cysteine through the phenylalanine, the CDR3 covers 12 amino acids. Only CDR3 DNA is held: 36 bases, read in frame from base 1. Preparation of the library involved PCR. The sequencer listed for this sample is Illumina HiSeq 4000. High-throughput sequencing was used to profile the CDR3 region of the TCR beta-chain in every patient. On the study's bioinformatics: The researchers built a classifier to tell apart papillary thyroid cancer patients with distant metastasis, based on CDR3 differences among clinicopathological groups. To measure repertoire diversity the researchers used the Shannon index, while the Morisita-Horn index served to gauge how similar the tumor and blood repertoires were. The public sequencing data were trimmed at Q25 with fastp and processed into clonotypes with MiXCR by TCRdb, which kept only in-frame beta chains. The V and J calls and clone size come from TCRdb's table, not from the authors' own analysis. The table for this sample lists tens of thousands of clones; approximately 24% of them were counted only once. The ten most abundant clones make up over 5% of the sample.

The specimen sequenced was blood. The chain is assembled from TRBV20-1 and TRBJ2-2; the D gene could be TRBD1 or TRBD2, each one agreeing over 5 bases. The TCR comes from a female donor with papillary thyroid cancer or a benign thyroid nodule (not recorded which). Some clones in this sample may be carry-over from other donors' samples. The DNA sequence is as follows: TGCAGTGCTAGAGATGGGGGCGGGGAGCTGTTTTTT. It translates as CSARDGGGELFF.